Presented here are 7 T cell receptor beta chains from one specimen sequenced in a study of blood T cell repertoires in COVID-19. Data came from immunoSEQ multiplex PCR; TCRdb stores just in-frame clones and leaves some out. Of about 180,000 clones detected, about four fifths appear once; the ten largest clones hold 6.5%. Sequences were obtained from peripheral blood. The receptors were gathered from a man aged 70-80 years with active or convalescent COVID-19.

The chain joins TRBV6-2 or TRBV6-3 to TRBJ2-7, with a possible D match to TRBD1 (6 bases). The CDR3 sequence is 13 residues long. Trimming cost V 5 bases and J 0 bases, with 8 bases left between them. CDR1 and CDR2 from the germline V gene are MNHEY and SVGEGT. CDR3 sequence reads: CASSRDNSYEQYF. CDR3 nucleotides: TGTGCCAGCAGTCGGGACAACTCCTACGAGCAGTACTTC.

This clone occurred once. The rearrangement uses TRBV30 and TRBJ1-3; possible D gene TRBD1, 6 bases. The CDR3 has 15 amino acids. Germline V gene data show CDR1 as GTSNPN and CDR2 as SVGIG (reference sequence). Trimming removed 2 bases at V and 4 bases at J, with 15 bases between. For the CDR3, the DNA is TGTGCCTGGAGTCAGTCAGGGGTGTGGGGAAACACCATATATTTT. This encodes CAWSQSGVWGNTIYF.

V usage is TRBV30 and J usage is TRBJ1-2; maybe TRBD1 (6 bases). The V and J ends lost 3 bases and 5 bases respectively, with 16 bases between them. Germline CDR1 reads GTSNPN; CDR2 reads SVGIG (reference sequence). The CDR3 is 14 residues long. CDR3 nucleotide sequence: TGTGCCTGGAGCCGGGACAAGGGGTTTTATGGCTACACCTTC. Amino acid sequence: CAWSRDKGFYGYTF.

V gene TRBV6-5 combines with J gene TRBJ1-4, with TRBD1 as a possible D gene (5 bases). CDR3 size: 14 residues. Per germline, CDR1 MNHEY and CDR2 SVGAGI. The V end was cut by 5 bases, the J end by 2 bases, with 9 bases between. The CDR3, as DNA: TGTGCCAGCAGTCCAGGGAGGACTAATGAAAAACTGTTTTTT. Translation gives CASSPGRTNEKLFF.

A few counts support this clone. CDR3 DNA sequence: TGTGCCAGCAACCCGACAGTTGAAATGAACACTGAAGCTTTCTTT. This codes for CASNPTVEMNTEAFF. The rearrangement links TRBV6-5 to TRBJ1-1; D is possibly TRBD1 (5 bases). Trimming shortened V by 7 bases and J by 0 bases, and 15 bases separated the two germline ends. CDR1 MNHEY and CDR2 SVGAGI come from the germline V gene. This CDR3 region has 15 residues.

CDR3 nucleotide sequence: TGTGCCAGCAGCTCCGGGACAGGGGGCCGCGAGCAGTACTTC. It encodes CASSSGTGGREQYF. The chain employs TRBV3-1 (or the pseudogene TRBV3-2) and TRBJ2-7; 12 bases agree with TRBD1. Trimming removed 5 bases from V and 6 bases from J; junction bases left unmatched: 5. CDR3 length: 14 residues. Germline loops: CDR1 LGHDT, CDR2 YNNKEL (reference sequence).

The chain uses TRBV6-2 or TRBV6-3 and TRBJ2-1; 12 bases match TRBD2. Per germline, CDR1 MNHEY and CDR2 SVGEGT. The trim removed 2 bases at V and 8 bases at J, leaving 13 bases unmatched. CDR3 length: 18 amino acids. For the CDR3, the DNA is TGTGCCAGCAGTTACGTTACTCACCTAGCGGGAGGGACCTATGAGCAGTTCTTC. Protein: CASSYVTHLAGGTYEQFF.